A selection of T cell receptor beta chains follows, all from one sample in a study of blood T cell repertoires in COVID-19. The assay was immunoSEQ multiplex PCR, and TCRdb's table has in-frame clones only and misses some. The table records approximately 210,000 clones, around 85% of them present only once. Sequencing used peripheral blood. All receptors come from a man aged 60-69 years with COVID-19, enrolled during active disease. The CDR3 runs from the conserved cysteine through the conserved F or W.

>TRBJ1-1|TRBV5-6
CASSLGPQGGNEAFF
>TRBJ2-1|TRBV16
CASSQGTGNYNEQFF
>TRBJ2-3|TRBV2
CASERQSTDTQYF
>TRBJ2-2|TRBV11-2
CASSSRDRAVGELFF
>TRBJ2-2|TRBV11-2
CASSTPWGQEAGELFF
>TRBJ2-7|TRBV28
CASTVGTGSGEQYF
>TRBJ1-3|TRBV27
CASSSYGQGSSGNTIYF
>TRBJ1-5|TRBV5-1
CASSPQAGDQPQHF
>TRBJ1-5|TRBV29-1
CSVMTGLDQPQHF
>TRBJ1-1|TRBV5-4
CASSRTDNTEAFF
>TRBJ2-7|TRBV12-3/TRBV12-4
CASSPSVHEQYF
>TRBJ2-7|TRBV5-1
CASSLPGLAAYEQYF
>TRBJ1-1|TRBV7-2
CASSFPGGTEAFF
>TRBJ1-1|TRBV27
CASSLGQNTEAFF
>TRBJ2-7|TRBV6-5
CASSYIRSYEQYF
>TRBJ2-7|TRBV9
CASSAQTGTYSYEQYF
>TRBJ2-7|TRBV5-1
CASSLVRLARYEQYF
>TRBJ1-6|TRBV28
CASRPRDRGNSPLHF
>TRBJ1-5|TRBV28
CASRPVTGGASQPQHF
>TRBJ1-2|TRBV5-1
CASSLLVGQGERGYTF
>TRBJ1-2|TRBV29-1
CSVLHGTNYGYTF
>TRBJ2-7|TRBV9
CASSLGQGSNYEQYF
>TRBJ1-2|TRBV30
CAWSGGIGGYTF
>TRBJ1-2|TRBV19
CASSIERSGYTF
>TRBJ2-6|TRBV10-3
CAISVGQVSSGANVLTF
>TRBJ1-2|TRBV7-9
CASSLRGRVEGYTF
>TRBJ2-6|TRBV27
CASRAAGANVLTF
>TRBJ1-4|TRBV15
CATSSLDEKLFF
>TRBJ1-5|TRBV2
CASSELYSNQPQHF
>TRBJ1-1|TRBV9
CASSPRHGMMNTEAFF
>TRBJ2-2|TRBV24-1
CATSRAGDTNTGELFF
>TRBJ1-4|TRBV3-1/TRBV3-2
CASSQDDSPIGKLFF
>TRBJ1-2|TRBV4-3
CASSQDQAGGYTF
>TRBJ2-3|TRBV5-1
CASSLASRGDTQYF
>TRBJ1-5|TRBV6-5
CASGFSNQPQHF
>TRBJ2-2|TRBV5-6
CASSLSRAANTGELFF
>TRBJ2-1|TRBV30
CAWSPSGLAGGRRRQFF
>TRBJ1-1|TRBV7-7
CASSLHSDFAGNTEAFF
>TRBJ2-2|TRBV7-2
CASSLWGPSNTGELFF
>TRBJ1-2|TRBV10-2
CASSVGGDYGYTF